These 5 T cell receptor beta chains were all obtained from the same sample, sequenced in a study of metastatic and nonmetastatic thyroid tumors. Thyroid surgery was preceded by no treatment in any patient. TCRdb re-processed the PCR reads through MiXCR. The table records 100,000 or so clones, 15% of them present only once. Sequencing input: blood. The receptors were sampled from a female donor with papillary thyroid cancer or a benign thyroid nodule (not recorded which). Some clones in this sample may be carry-over from other donors' samples.

This clone showed up many times. The chain uses TRBV5-1 and TRBJ1-1; D is ambiguous. CDR1 and CDR2 (germline): SGHRS, YFSETQ. CDR3 length equals 14 residues. V lost 0 bases and J lost 6, with 12 bases in between. The CDR3: CASSLVGGSSEAFF. The CDR3 region has the DNA TGCGCCAGCAGCTTGGTCGGAGGTAGCTCTGAAGCTTTCTTT.

This clone has a count of ten or more. V is TRBV2 and J is TRBJ1-2; the D gene is possibly TRBD1 (5 bases). The V gene's germline CDR1 is SNHLY and CDR2 FYNNEI. The CDR3 runs 14 residues. Trimming took 4 bases from V and 7 from J, leaving 16 bases between them. The CDR3 is CASSAVREEGGYTF. In DNA form, the CDR3 reads TGTGCCAGCAGTGCTGTCAGGGAGGAGGGTGGCTACACCTTC.

At least ten counts were recorded for this clone. The chain combines TRBV28 with TRBJ1-3, with a possible D match to TRBD1 (5 bases). Per germline, CDR1 MDHEN and CDR2 SYDVKM. Between the trimmed V and J ends, which lost 6 bases and 0 bases, there was a span of 9 bases. The CDR3 is made up of 14 amino acids. This CDR3 is CASSRGSSGNTIYF. The CDR3, as DNA: TGTGCCAGCAGCCGGGGGAGCTCTGGAAACACCATATATTTT.

This clone was recorded many times. The chain recombines TRBV4-2 with TRBJ1-2; maybe TRBD1 (5 bases). The CDR3 is 15 residues long. The V gene's germline CDR1 is LGHNA and CDR2 YNFKEQ. Trimming cost V 0 bases and J 3 bases, with 11 bases left between them. The CDR3 sequence: CASSQDGTSDYGYTF. The CDR3 region has the DNA TGTGCCAGCAGCCAAGACGGGACCAGTGACTATGGCTACACCTTC.

This clone was picked up many times. The J gene is TRBJ2-7, the V gene TRBV6-1, with D hard to call. The CDR3 sequence is 12 residues long. V lost 2 bases, J lost 4 bases, and 6 bases lay in between. CDR1 is MNHNS and CDR2 is SASEGT in the germline V gene. DNA of the CDR3: TGTGCCAGCAGTGAATCGAAGTACGAGCAGTACTTC. Amino acid sequence: CASSESKYEQYF.